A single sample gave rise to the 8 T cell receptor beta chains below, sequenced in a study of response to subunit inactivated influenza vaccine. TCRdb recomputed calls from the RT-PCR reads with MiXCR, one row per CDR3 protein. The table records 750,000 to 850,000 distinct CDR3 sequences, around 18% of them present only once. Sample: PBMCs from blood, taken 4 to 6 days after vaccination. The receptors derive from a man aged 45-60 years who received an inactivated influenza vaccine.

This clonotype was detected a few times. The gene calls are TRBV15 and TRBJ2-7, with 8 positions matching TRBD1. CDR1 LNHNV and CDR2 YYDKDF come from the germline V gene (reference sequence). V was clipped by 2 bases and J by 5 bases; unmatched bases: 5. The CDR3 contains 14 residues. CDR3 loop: CATSRQGAVDEQYF. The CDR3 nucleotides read TGTGCCACCAGCAGACAGGGGGCGGTCGACGAGCAGTACTTC.

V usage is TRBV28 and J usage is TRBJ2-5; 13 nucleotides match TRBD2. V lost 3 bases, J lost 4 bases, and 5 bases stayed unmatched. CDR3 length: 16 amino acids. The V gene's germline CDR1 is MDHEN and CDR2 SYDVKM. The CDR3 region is CASSFRTSGSLETQYF. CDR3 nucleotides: TGTGCCAGCAGTTTCCGGACTAGCGGGAGCTTAGAGACCCAGTACTTC. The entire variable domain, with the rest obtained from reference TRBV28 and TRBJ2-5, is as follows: DVKVTQSSRYLVKRTGEKVFLECVQDMDHENMFWYRQDPGLGLRLIYFSYDVKMKEKGDIPEGYSVSREKKERFSLILESASTNQTSMYLCASSFRTSGSLETQYFGPGTRLLVL.

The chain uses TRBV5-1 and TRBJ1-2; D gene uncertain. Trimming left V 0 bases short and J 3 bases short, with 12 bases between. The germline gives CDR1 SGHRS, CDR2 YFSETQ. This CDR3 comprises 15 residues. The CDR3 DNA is TGCGCCAGCAGCTTGGACGGATCTACTTACTATGGCTACACCTTC. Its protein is CASSLDGSTYYGYTF.

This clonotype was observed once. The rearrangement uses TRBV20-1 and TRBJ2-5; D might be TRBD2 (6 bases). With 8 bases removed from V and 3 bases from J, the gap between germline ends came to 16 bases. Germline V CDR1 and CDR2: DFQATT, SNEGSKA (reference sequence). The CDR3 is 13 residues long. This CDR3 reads CSNPAGWEETQYF. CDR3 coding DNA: TGCAGTAATCCAGCGGGTTGGGAAGAGACCCAGTACTTC.

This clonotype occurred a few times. CDR3 sequence (DNA): TGCGCCAGCAAGGTCAGTGTCGGGGGAAACATTCAGTACTTC. Protein product: CASKVSVGGNIQYF. J is TRBJ2-4 and V is TRBV5-1; D is perhaps TRBD2 (6 bases). The CDR3 runs 14 residues. V was clipped by 6 bases and J by 6 bases, with 16 bases between them. The germline V gene encodes CDR1 SGHRS and CDR2 YFSETQ.

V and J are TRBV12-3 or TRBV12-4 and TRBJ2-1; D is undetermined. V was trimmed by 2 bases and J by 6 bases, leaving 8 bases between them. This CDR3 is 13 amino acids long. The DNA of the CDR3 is TGTGCCAGCAGTTTACAGCGCAGCAATGAGCAGTTCTTC. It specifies CASSLQRSNEQFF.

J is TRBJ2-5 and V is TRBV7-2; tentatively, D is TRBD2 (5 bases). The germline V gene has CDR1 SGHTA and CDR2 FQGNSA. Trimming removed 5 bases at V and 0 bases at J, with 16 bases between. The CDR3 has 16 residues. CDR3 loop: CASSPPRRGYQETQYF. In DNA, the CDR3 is TGTGCCAGCAGCCCACCCAGGAGAGGGTACCAAGAGACCCAGTACTTC.

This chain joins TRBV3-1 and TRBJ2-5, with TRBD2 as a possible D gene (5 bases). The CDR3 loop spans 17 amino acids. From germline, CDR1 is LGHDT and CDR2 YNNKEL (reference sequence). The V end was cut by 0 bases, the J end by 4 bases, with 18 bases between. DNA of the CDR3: TGTGCCAGCAGCCAAGACTATTGGCGATCCAGCGGAGAGACCCAGTACTTC. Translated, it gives CASSQDYWRSSGETQYF.